One T cell receptor (beta chain) is described in this entry. The protocol was immunoSEQ multiplex PCR, while the TCRdb copy is restricted to in-frame clones and leaves out a portion. The sample holds tens of thousands of clones; around 82% are singletons and the top ten take about 6.9%. This entry is derived from a study of blood T cell repertoires in COVID-19. The CDR3 has 14 residues. Germline CDR1 SGHNT, CDR2 YYREEE (reference sequence). Trimming cost V 1 base and J 7 bases; bases outside gene matches: 7. The sequenced material came from peripheral blood. The genes are TRBV5-4 and TRBJ2-7; 8 bases map to TRBD1. The receptor comes from a human donor in a cohort sampled during active COVID-19. CDR3: CASSLSETGEEQYF. DNA of the CDR3: TGTGCCAGCAGCTTGAGCGAGACAGGGGAGGAGCAGTACTTC.